The clone carrying this TCR beta chain was seen at least ten times. MiXCR, applied by TCRdb to the RT-PCR reads, yields one record per CDR3 protein. The table includes some 200,000 distinct CDR3 sequences, approximately 12% detected once. The data were obtained in a study of response to subunit inactivated influenza vaccine. Germline V CDR1 and CDR2: LGHNA, YSLEER. V trimming: 0 bases; J trimming: 8 bases; junction bases outside the gene matches: 5. The CDR3 is 14 amino acids. These data also featured in a second study, about T cells expressing NK-cell markers. That source reports: UMI-tagged 5'RACE template switching yielded the TCR beta cDNA.

Sequenced material: CD8+ T cells sorted from PBMCs, taken 11 to 12 days after vaccination. The receptor was derived from a man aged 50 to 60 who received an inactivated influenza vaccine. The chain is built from TRBV4-3 and TRBJ1-2; the match to TRBD1 covers 8 bases. CDR3 sequence: CASSQDQDREGYTF. DNA for the CDR3: TGCGCCAGCAGCCAAGATCAGGACAGGGAAGGCTACACCTTC.